This T cell receptor beta chain was documented in a study of T cell repertoires in cytomegalovirus infection. Across the whole study: Both recently identified HLA-C-restricted and well-studied HLA-B-restricted CMV epitopes were used in the study. The public TCR beta signatures pointed to both CMV infection and matching HLA type. Whole-study results and caveats: Carriage of CMV together with the relevant HLA was identifiable through cumulative public TCR beta family frequency. HLA-C-restricted CMV clonotypes gave the most frequent clonotype in two of eight donors.

TCRdb independently ran MiXCR on the reads; one entry per CDR3 protein. Altogether more than 300,000 distinct CDR3 sequences are present, nearly 35% being singletons, with the ten largest covering roughly 14%. The ends lost 4 bases at V and 2 bases at J; junction bases unmatched: 5. The CDR3 contains 16 residues. This clonotype was seen only a few times. Its target is unknown. This specimen was cultured PBMCs, taken from culture after CMV antigen stimulation. The sequence was obtained from a human donor in good health (CMV status not recorded). Some clones in this sample may be carry-over from other donors' samples. The chain has TRBV12-3 or TRBV12-4 and TRBJ2-3; TRBD1 agrees at 11 bases. CDR3 sequence (DNA): TGTGCCAGCAGTTGGGGGACAGGGGGTCCCACAGATACGCAGTATTTT. It specifies CASSWGTGGPTDTQYF.